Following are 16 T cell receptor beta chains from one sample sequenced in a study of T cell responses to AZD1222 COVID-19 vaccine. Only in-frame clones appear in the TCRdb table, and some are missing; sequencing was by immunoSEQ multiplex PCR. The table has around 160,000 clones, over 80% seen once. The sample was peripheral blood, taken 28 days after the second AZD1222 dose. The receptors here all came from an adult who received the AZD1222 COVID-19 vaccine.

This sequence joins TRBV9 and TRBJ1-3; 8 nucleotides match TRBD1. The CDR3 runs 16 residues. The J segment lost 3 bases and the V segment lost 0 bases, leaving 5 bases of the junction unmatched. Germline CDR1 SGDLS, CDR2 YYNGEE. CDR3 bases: TGTGCCAGCAGCGTAGAATTCAGGGGGCTTGGAAACACCATATATTTT. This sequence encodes CASSVEFRGLGNTIYF.

The DNA of the CDR3 is TGCGCCAGCAGCCAGGACACAGGTGGCGGGGAGCTGTTTTTT. It codes for CASSQDTGGGELFF. V is TRBV4-3 and J is TRBJ2-2; D perhaps matches TRBD1 (5 bases). This CDR3 is 14 amino acids long. In germline, CDR1 is LGHNA, CDR2 YSLEER. V was pared by 3 bases and J by 7 bases, with 12 bases between.

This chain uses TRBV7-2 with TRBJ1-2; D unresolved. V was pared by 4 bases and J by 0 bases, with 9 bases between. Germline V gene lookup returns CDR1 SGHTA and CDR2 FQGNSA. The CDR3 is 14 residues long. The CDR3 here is CASSSRQANYGYTF. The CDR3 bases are TGTGCCAGCAGCTCCCGCCAAGCTAACTATGGCTACACCTTC.

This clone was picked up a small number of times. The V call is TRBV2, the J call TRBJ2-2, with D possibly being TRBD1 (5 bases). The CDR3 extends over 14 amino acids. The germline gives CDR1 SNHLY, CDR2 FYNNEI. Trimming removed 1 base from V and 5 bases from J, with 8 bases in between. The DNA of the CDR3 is TGTGCCAGCAGTGAAGTACACAGGACCGGGGAGCTGTTTTTT. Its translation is CASSEVHRTGELFF.

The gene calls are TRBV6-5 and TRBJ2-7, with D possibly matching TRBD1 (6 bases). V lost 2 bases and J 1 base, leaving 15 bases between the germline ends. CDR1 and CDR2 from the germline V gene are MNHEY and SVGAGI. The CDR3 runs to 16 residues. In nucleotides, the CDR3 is TGTGCCAGCAGTTACCACCGGACAGTCCGGTCCTACGAGCAGTACTTC. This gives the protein CASSYHRTVRSYEQYF.

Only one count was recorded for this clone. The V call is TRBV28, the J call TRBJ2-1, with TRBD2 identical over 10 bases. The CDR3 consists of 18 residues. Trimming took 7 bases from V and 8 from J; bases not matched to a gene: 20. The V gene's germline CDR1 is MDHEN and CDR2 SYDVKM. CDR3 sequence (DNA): TGTGCCAGCATCGCCTTTGTCAGCGGGGGGGTCGGGAAGTATGAGCAGTTCTTC. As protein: CASIAFVSGGVGKYEQFF. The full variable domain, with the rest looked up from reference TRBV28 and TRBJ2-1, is DVKVTQSSRYLVKRTGEKVFLECVQDMDHENMFWYRQDPGLGLRLIYFSYDVKMKEKGDIPEGYSVSREKKERFSLILESASTNQTSMYLCASIAFVSGGVGKYEQFFGPGTRLTVL.

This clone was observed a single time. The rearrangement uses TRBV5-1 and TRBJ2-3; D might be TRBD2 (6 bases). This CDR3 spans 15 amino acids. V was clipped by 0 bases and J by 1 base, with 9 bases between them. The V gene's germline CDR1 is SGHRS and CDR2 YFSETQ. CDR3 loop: CASSLGLVGTDTQYF. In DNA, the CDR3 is TGCGCCAGCAGCTTGGGACTAGTGGGCACAGATACGCAGTATTTT.

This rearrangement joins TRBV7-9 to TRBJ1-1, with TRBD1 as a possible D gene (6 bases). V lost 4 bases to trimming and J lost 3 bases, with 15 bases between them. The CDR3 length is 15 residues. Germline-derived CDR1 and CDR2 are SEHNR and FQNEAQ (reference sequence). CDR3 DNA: TGTGCCAGCAGCTCAAGGGACACGGCATACACTGAAGCTTTCTTT. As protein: CASSSRDTAYTEAFF.

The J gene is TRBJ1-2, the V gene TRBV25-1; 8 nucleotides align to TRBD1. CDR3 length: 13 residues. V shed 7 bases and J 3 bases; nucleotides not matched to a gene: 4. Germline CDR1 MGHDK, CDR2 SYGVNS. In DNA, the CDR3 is TGTGCCAGCATTTCGGACAGGGACTATGGCTACACCTTC. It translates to CASISDRDYGYTF.

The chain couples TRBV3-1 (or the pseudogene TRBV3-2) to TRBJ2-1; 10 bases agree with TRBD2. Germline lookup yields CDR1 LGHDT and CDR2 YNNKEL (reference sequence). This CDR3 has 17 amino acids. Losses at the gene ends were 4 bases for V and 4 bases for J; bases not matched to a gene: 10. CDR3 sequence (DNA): TGTGCCAGCAGCCGCAGAGGCGGTAGCGGGGGGTACAATGAGCAGTTCTTC. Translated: CASSRRGGSGGYNEQFF.

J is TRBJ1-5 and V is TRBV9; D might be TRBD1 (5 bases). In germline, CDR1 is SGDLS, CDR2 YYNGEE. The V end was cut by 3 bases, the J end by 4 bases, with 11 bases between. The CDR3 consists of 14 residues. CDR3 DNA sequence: TGTGCCAGCAGCGGGGACTTAGGAAATCAGCCCCAGCATTTT. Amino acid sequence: CASSGDLGNQPQHF.

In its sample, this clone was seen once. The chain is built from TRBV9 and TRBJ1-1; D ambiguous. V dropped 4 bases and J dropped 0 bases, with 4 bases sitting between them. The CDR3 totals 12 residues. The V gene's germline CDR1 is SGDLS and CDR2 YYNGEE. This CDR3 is CASSLLNTEAFF. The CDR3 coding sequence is TGTGCCAGCAGCCTTCTGAACACTGAAGCTTTCTTT.

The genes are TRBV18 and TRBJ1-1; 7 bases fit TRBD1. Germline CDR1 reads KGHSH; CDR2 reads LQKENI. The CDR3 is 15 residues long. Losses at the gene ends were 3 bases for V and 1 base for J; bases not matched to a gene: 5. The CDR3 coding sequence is TGTGCCAGCTCACCTGGACAGGAGGCGAACACTGAAGCTTTCTTT. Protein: CASSPGQEANTEAFF.

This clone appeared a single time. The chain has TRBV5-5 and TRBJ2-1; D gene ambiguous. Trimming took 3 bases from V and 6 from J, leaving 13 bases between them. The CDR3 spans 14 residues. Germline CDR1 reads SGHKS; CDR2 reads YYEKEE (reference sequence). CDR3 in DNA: TGTGCCAGCAGCTGGCAACCCTCAAGCAATGAGCAGTTCTTC. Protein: CASSWQPSSNEQFF.

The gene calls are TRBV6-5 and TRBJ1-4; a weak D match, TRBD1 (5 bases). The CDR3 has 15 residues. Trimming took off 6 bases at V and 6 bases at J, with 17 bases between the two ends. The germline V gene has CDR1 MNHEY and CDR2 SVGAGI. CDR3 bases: TGTGCCAGCAGGCCCCGAACGGGGGACCATGAAAAACTGTTTTTT. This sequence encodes CASRPRTGDHEKLFF.

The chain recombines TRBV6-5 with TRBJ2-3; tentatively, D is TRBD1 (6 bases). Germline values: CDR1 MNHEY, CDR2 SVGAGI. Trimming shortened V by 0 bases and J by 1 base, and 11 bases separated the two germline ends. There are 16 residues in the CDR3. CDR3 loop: CASSYSGGAGTDTQYF. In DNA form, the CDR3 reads TGTGCCAGCAGTTACTCTGGGGGCGCCGGCACAGATACGCAGTATTTT.